This T cell receptor (beta chain) was identified during a study of T cell responses to AZD1222 COVID-19 vaccine. Losses at the gene ends were 3 bases for V and 4 bases for J; bases not matched to a gene: 5. The germline gives CDR1 DFQATT, CDR2 SNEGSKA (reference sequence). The CDR3 is made up of 15 amino acids. Sequencing used immunoSEQ multiplex PCR; TCRdb keeps in-frame clones, though not all of them. The sample has tens of thousands of clones, roughly 89% seen once. The sequencing used peripheral blood, collected on day 0 of MenACWY control vaccination. The chain carries TRBV20-1 and TRBJ2-1; 11 nucleotides match TRBD2. This sequence originates from an adult in good health. CDR3 in amino acids: CSASHIAGGYNEQFF. The CDR3 DNA is TGCAGTGCTAGTCATATAGCGGGGGGGTACAATGAGCAGTTCTTC.